What follows are 20 T cell receptor beta chains derived from one specimen sequenced in a study of T cells in Graves' hyperthyroidism and ophthalmopathy. The source material, RNA transcripts, was used to amplify TCR beta CDR3 regions. A first-round RT-PCR of the TCR CDR3 used the HTBI primer set. TCRdb independently ran MiXCR on the multiplex PCR reads; one entry per CDR3 protein. The table shows 300,000 to 450,000 distinct CDR3 sequences, with 15% to 20% occurring only once. Sequencing used blood. These receptors all stem from a woman younger than 45 with Graves' hyperthyroidism that later progressed to Graves' ophthalmopathy.

This clonotype was seen only a few times. The gene calls are TRBV5-1 and TRBJ2-2; D gene uncertain. Trimming removed 0 bases from V and 2 bases from J, with 8 bases in between. Germline V gene lookup returns CDR1 SGHRS and CDR2 YFSETQ. The CDR3 has 15 amino acids. As DNA, the CDR3 is TGCGCCAGCAGCTTGGTTTCCACCAACACCGGGGAGCTGTTTTTT. Its protein is CASSLVSTNTGELFF.

The V and J genes are TRBV28 and TRBJ1-1, with D unresolved. Trimming removed 9 bases at V and 3 bases at J, with 11 bases between. Germline values: CDR1 MDHEN, CDR2 SYDVKM. The CDR3 consists of 12 residues. CDR3 sequence reads: CASFIWDTEAFF. DNA for the CDR3: TGTGCCAGTTTTATTTGGGACACTGAAGCTTTCTTT.

This chain connects TRBV28 to TRBJ1-3; D is uncertain. The germline V gene has CDR1 MDHEN and CDR2 SYDVKM. Trimming removed 2 bases from V and 3 bases from J, with 11 bases in between. The CDR3 is 15 amino acids. In DNA, the CDR3 is TGTGCCAGCAGTTTAAAGACCATCCGTGGAAACACCATATATTTT. As protein: CASSLKTIRGNTIYF.

This clonotype occurred many times. The chain carries TRBV12-3 or TRBV12-4 and TRBJ1-1, with a weak D call TRBD1 (5 bases). CDR3 length equals 16 residues. Deletions cut 5 bases from V and 0 bases from J, with 16 bases between. The CDR3 coding sequence is TGTGCCAGCAGTGGGGCTCGGGGGTACATGAACACTGAAGCTTTCTTT. The encoded protein is CASSGARGYMNTEAFF.

The chain carries TRBV7-9 and TRBJ2-5, with TRBD1 identical over 7 bases. CDR1 and CDR2 (germline): SEHNR, FQNEAQ (reference sequence). The length of the CDR3 is 15 residues. With 5 bases clipped from V and 2 bases from J, the junction kept 8 bases outside the gene matches. The CDR3 nucleotides are TGTGCCAGCAGCCGGGGACAGTCAGGTCAAGAGACCCAGTACTTC. It encodes CASSRGQSGQETQYF.

This clonotype was recorded once. V usage is TRBV20-1 and J usage is TRBJ1-6; D is possibly TRBD1 (5 bases). V shed 6 bases and J shed 7 bases, with 13 bases lying between them. CDR3 length: 13 residues. The germline CDR1 and CDR2 sequences are DFQATT and SNEGSKA (reference sequence). DNA of the CDR3: TGCAGTGCAGCACGGGACCCGAATTCACCCCTCCACTTT. Protein product: CSAARDPNSPLHF.

This clonotype was seen many times. The rearrangement links TRBV5-1 to TRBJ2-1, with 7 nucleotides matching TRBD2. This CDR3 has 17 residues. Germline V lookup: CDR1 SGHRS, CDR2 YFSETQ. V shed 0 bases, J shed 7 bases, and the junction held 13 bases outside the gene matches. Here the CDR3 DNA reads TGCGCCAGCAGCTTGGCTGGGAGGGGTTTGGCCCGAAATGAGCAGTTCTTC. This encodes CASSLAGRGLARNEQFF.

This clonotype has a count of ten or more. The chain joins TRBV20-1 to TRBJ2-7, with D possibly matching TRBD1 (6 bases). Germline assignment: CDR1 DFQATT and CDR2 SNEGSKA (reference sequence). CDR3 length: 15 residues. V dropped 5 bases and J dropped 1 base, with 18 bases sitting between them. The CDR3 nucleotides are TGCAGTGCTCCCCCGACAGGCCGAATTTCCTACGAGCAGTACTTC. It encodes CSAPPTGRISYEQYF.

This clonotype showed up many times. The V call is TRBV28, the J call TRBJ2-1; TRBD2 matches 8 bases. The germline V gene has CDR1 MDHEN and CDR2 SYDVKM. This CDR3 region has 14 residues. J lost 9 bases, V lost 6 bases, and 10 bases had no gene match. The CDR3 DNA reads as TGTGCCAGCAGGGGACTAGGCTATGGAAGTGAGCAGTTCTTC. This gives the protein CASRGLGYGSEQFF. Supplemented by reference TRBV28 and TRBJ2-1, the full variable domain reads DVKVTQSSRYLVKRTGEKVFLECVQDMDHENMFWYRQDPGLGLRLIYFSYDVKMKEKGDIPEGYSVSREKKERFSLILESASTNQTSMYLCASRGLGYGSEQFFGPGTRLTVL.

Regarding this clonotype: A read error is possible here, since a much larger clone lies one base away. The chain joins TRBV5-1 to TRBJ2-3, with a tentative D call TRBD2 (6 bases). The ends were cut back, 0 bases at V and 0 bases at J, with 8 bases in the middle. CDR3 size: 15 residues. The germline V gene encodes CDR1 SGHRS and CDR2 YFSETQ. DNA of the CDR3: TGCGCCAGCAGCTTGGAGGAGGGAAGCACAGATACGCAGTATTTT. Its protein product is CASSLEEGSTDTQYF.

This clonotype was seen only a few times. V and J are TRBV29-1 and TRBJ1-2; 10 nucleotides agree with TRBD1. The CDR3 contains 14 residues. J gave up 3 bases and V 3 bases, and 4 bases lay outside the gene matches. Germline V gene lookup returns CDR1 SQVTM and CDR2 ANQGSEA. CDR3 sequence reads: CSVDLTGGHYGYTF. DNA of the CDR3: TGCAGCGTTGATCTGACAGGGGGCCACTATGGCTACACCTTC.

To note about this clonotype: The junction differs from germline at one of its ends, possibly a read error. V is TRBV29-1 and J is TRBJ1-1; D is perhaps TRBD1 (5 bases). The CDR3 has 13 amino acids. In germline, CDR1 is SQVTM, CDR2 ANQGSEA. The CDR3 sequence is CSGGEPLDTEVFF. Here the CDR3 DNA reads TGCAGCGGAGGGGAACCTCTCGACACTGAAGTTTTCTTT.

There are a few counts of this clonotype. The chain is built from TRBV4-1 and TRBJ1-5; D is possibly TRBD1 (6 bases). The CDR3 runs to 15 residues. Trimming took off 1 base at V and 2 bases at J, with 9 bases between the two ends. Germline V CDR1 and CDR2: MGHRA, YSYEKL. The CDR3 DNA follows: TGCGCCAGCAGCCAAGCAGGGGTCGGCAATCAGCCCCAGCATTTT. Translated, it gives CASSQAGVGNQPQHF.

This clonotype occurred many times. The chain joins TRBV12-3 or TRBV12-4 to TRBJ2-3; the match to TRBD1 covers 10 bases. CDR3 length equals 15 residues. The V and J ends lost 4 bases and 4 bases, in that order; junction bases with no gene match: 5. CDR3 loop: CASSSRTGGSDTQYF. For the CDR3, the DNA is TGTGCCAGCAGTTCAAGGACAGGGGGATCAGATACGCAGTATTTT.

Only a few counts were recorded for this clonotype. The chain recombines TRBV18 with TRBJ2-2; D gene ambiguous. Deletions cut 3 bases from V and 4 bases from J, with 21 bases between. In germline, CDR1 is KGHSH, CDR2 LQKENI. The CDR3 contains 18 residues. In DNA form, the CDR3 reads TGTGCCAGCTCACCGGGTAGCTTCTTGGGTACGAGCACCGGGGAGCTGTTTTTT. Translated, it gives CASSPGSFLGTSTGELFF. The full variable domain, with the rest looked up from reference TRBV18 and TRBJ2-2, is NAGVMQNPRHLVRRRGQEARLRCSPMKGHSHVYWYRQLPEEGLKFMVYLQKENIIDESGMPKERFSAEFPKEGPSILRIQQVVRGDSAAYFCASSPGSFLGTSTGELFFGEGSRLTVL.

This clonotype was seen many times. The CDR3 nucleotides read TGTGCCAGTAGTATGGGGCCCCTTAACAATGAGCAGTTCTTC. This translates into CASSMGPLNNEQFF. The V gene is TRBV19, the J gene TRBJ2-1, with D perhaps TRBD1 (5 bases). Per the germline V gene, CDR1 is LNHDA and CDR2 is SQIVND (reference sequence). The length of the CDR3 is 14 residues. V gave up 3 bases and J gave up 5 bases, with 11 bases separating them.

Many counts were recorded for this clonotype. The chain joins TRBV2 to TRBJ2-1; 9 bases match TRBD2. Unmatched junction bases numbered 7, after V lost 1 base and J lost 6 bases. Germline V gene sequence: CDR1 SNHLY, CDR2 FYNNEI. This CDR3 is built from 16 residues. CDR3 in DNA: TGTGCCAGCAGTGAAGGGCGGGGGGGCCTTAGCAATGAGCAGTTCTTC. Amino acid sequence: CASSEGRGGLSNEQFF.

Many counts were recorded for this clonotype. The V gene is TRBV4-1, the J gene TRBJ1-4; D is unclear. Trimming cost V 0 bases and J 8 bases, with 13 bases left between them. The CDR3 is made up of 15 amino acids. CDR1 and CDR2 from the germline V gene are MGHRA and YSYEKL. The CDR3 bases are TGCGCCAGCAGCCAAGACCCGGGATTAGGGGAAAAACTGTTTTTT. Its protein is CASSQDPGLGEKLFF.

The sample holds many counts of this clonotype. The chain recombines TRBV10-1 with TRBJ2-2, with a possible D match to TRBD2 (5 bases). The CDR3 is 13 residues long. Trimming removed 5 bases at V and 6 bases at J, with 10 bases between. Germline V gene lookup returns CDR1 WNHNN and CDR2 SYGVQD (reference sequence). The CDR3 here is CASSRLRSGELFF. The CDR3 bases are TGCGCCAGCAGTCGACTAAGGTCCGGGGAGCTGTTTTTT.

This clonotype was seen a few times. The J gene is TRBJ1-1, the V gene TRBV15; no reliable D call. The V end was cut by 1 base, the J end by 7 bases, with 7 bases between. The CDR3 has 12 residues. Germline V lookup: CDR1 LNHNV, CDR2 YYDKDF (reference sequence). As DNA, the CDR3 is TGTGCCACCAGCAGAGGTCAAGTTGAAGCTTTCTTT. Encoded protein: CATSRGQVEAFF. Full variable domain (rest looked up from reference TRBV15 and TRBJ1-1): DAMVIQNPRYQVTQFGKPVTLSCSQTLNHNVMYWYQQKSSQAPKLLFHYYDKDFNNEADTPDNFQSRRPNTSFCFLDIRSPGLGDTAMYLCATSRGQVEAFFGQGTRLTVV.